Described below is a single TCR beta chain sequence and its context. The antigen is unknown. Replicate sorted-subset PCRs were loaded with around 200 ng DNA, 30,000 or so T cell genomes. Sequenced by immunoSEQ multiplex PCR; TCRdb stores in-frame clones only, minus some. Counted here are roughly 2.2 million clones, 80% to 95% occurring once; the ten biggest clones make up 0.39%. These data originate in a study of shared clonotypes between healthy human individuals. Study-level background: Donors, aged 18 to 49, were two women and three men.

The study's findings and limits: An expected dependence of interdonor clonotype sharing on sequencing depth was noted. In the sorted subsets, rarefaction showed sequencing was incomplete despite large depth.

This CDR3 is built from 16 residues. Trimming stripped 0 bases from V and 5 bases from J, with 17 bases between. Germline V gives CDR1 SGHRS, CDR2 YFSETQ. The chain uses TRBV5-1 and TRBJ1-2; perhaps TRBD1 as D (5 bases). The origin of this receptor is a young man in good health. Some clones in this sample may be carry-over from other donors' samples. The source material was naive CD4+ T cells from PBMCs. Subset: CD45RA+ positively selected. CDR3 in DNA: TGCGCCAGCAGCTTGGGGGGCGCATTTGAAGTATATGGCTACACCTTC. Residues: CASSLGGAFEVYGYTF.